This T cell receptor (beta chain) was recorded in a study of PD-1 blockade in classical Hodgkin lymphoma. Study conclusions and caveats: Newly diagnosed patients and complete responders had comparable diversity at baseline. Newly diagnosed patients reportedly trailed healthy donors in baseline TCR diversity.

Comments on this clone: Its antigen is currently unknown.

Clones were read by immunoSEQ multiplex PCR, and TCRdb kept only the in-frame ones, dropping some. The sample gives about 40,000 clones, about nine tenths of which show up once; roughly 9% is in the top ten. The CDR3 runs to 15 residues. Germline V CDR1 and CDR2: KGHSH, LQKENI. After removal of 3 bases from V and 5 bases from J, the junction contained 3 bases not matched to a gene. Every patient had relapsed following autologous stem cell transplantation, and cohorts differed in brentuximab vedotin exposure. The sequencing used peripheral blood mononuclear cells (PBMCs), collected at baseline. The V gene is TRBV18, the J gene TRBJ1-5; TRBD1 agrees at 11 bases. The receptor was derived from a human donor with classical Hodgkin lymphoma. In nucleotides, the CDR3 is TGTGCCAGCTCACCGGACAGGGGGCCCCATCAGCCCCAGCATTTT. Translated, it gives CASSPDRGPHQPQHF.